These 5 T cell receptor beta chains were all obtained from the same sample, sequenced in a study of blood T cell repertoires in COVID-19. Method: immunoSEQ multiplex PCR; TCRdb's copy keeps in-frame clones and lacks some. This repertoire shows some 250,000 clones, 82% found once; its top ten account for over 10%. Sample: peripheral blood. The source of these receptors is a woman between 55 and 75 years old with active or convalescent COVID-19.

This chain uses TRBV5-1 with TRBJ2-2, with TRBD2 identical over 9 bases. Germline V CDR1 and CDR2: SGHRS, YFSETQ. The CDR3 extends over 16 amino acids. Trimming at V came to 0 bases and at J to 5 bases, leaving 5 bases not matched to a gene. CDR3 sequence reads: CASSLVLAGRTGELFF. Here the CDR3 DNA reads TGCGCCAGCAGCTTGGTTCTAGCGGGGCGAACCGGGGAGCTGTTTTTT.

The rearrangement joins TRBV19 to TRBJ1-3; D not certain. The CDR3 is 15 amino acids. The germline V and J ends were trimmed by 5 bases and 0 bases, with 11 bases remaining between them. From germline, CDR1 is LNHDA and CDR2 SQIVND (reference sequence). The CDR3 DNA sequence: TGTGCCAGTAGTCCAACCCCAGACTCTGGAAACACCATATATTTT. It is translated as CASSPTPDSGNTIYF.

CDR3 in DNA: TGTGCCATCAGTGAGTGGCAGGGTGCTTCACCCCTCCACTTT. Protein sequence: CAISEWQGASPLHF. The chain employs TRBV10-3 and TRBJ1-6; possibly TRBD1 for D (5 bases). Germline V gene data show CDR1 as ENHRY and CDR2 as SYGVKD. The CDR3 loop spans 14 amino acids. V lost 1 base and J 9 bases, leaving 10 bases between the germline ends.

CDR3 bases: TGTGCCAGCAGTTCAAGACAGGGAAGGGGTGGCTACACCTTC. This encodes CASSSRQGRGGYTF. This chain joins TRBV27 and TRBJ1-2, with 7 nucleotides matching TRBD1. Trimming cost V 4 bases and J 7 bases; bases outside gene matches: 9. The V gene's germline CDR1 is MNHEY and CDR2 SMNVEV (reference sequence). The CDR3 loop spans 14 amino acids.

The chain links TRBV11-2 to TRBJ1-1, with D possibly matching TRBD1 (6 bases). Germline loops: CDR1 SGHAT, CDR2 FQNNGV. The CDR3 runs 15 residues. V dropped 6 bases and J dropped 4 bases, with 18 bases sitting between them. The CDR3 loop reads CASSKEHREGTEAFF. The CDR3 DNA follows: TGTGCCAGCAGTAAAGAACACAGGGAAGGCACTGAAGCTTTCTTT.